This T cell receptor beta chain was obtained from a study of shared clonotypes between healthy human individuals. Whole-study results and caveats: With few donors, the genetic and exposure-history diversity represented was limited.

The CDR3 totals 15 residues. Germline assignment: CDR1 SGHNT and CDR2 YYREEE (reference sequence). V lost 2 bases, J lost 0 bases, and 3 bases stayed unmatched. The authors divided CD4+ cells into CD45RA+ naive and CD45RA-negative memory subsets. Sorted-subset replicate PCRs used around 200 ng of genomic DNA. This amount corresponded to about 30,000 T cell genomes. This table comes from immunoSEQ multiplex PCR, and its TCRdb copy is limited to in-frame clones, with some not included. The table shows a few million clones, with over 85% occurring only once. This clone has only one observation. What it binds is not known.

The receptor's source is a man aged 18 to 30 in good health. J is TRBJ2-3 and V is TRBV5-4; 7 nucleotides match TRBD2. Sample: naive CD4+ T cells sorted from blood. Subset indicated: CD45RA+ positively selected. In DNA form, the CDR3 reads TGTGCCAGCAGCTTTCACGGGGGGAGCACAGATACGCAGTATTTT. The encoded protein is CASSFHGGSTDTQYF. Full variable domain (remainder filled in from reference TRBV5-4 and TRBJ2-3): ETGVTQSPTHLIKTRGQQVTLRCSSQSGHNTVSWYQQALGQGPQFIFQYYREEENGRGNFPPRFSGLQFPNYSSELNVNALELDDSALYLCASSFHGGSTDTQYFGPGTRLTVL.